The text below deals with one T cell receptor beta chain. In the original workflow: By means of reference gene primer amplification, nucleated cell counts were estimated. Sequencing used immunoSEQ multiplex PCR; TCRdb keeps in-frame clones, though not all of them. From that table come the V and J calls and clone size; the DNA was used to work out D and trimming. This table has roughly 95,000 clones, 82% appearing once. These data belong to a study of blood T cell repertoires in COVID-19. On the study more broadly: Both acute and convalescent COVID-19 samples were obtained from the United States, Italy and Spain. PBMCs, B-cell-depleted T cells, or T cells were the source of the cDNA or gDNA that made up the material.

The V end was cut by 2 bases, the J end by 6 bases, with 10 bases between. Germline values: CDR1 KGHSH, CDR2 LQKENI. The CDR3 consists of 13 residues. The chain combines TRBV18 with TRBJ1-2; D remains ambiguous. This TCR came from a man in his fifties or sixties with active or convalescent COVID-19. The sequencing input was peripheral blood. The CDR3 DNA reads as TGTGCCAGCTCACCAGATCAGGCAGATGGCTACACCTTC. As protein: CASSPDQADGYTF. Combining the CDR3 with reference TRBV18 and TRBJ1-2 gives the whole variable domain NAGVMQNPRHLVRRRGQEARLRCSPMKGHSHVYWYRQLPEEGLKFMVYLQKENIIDESGMPKERFSAEFPKEGPSILRIQQVVRGDSAAYFCASSPDQADGYTFGSGTRLTVV.